This TCR beta chain stems from a study of blood T cell repertoires in COVID-19. Study as a whole: The samples span acute and convalescent COVID-19 from the United States, Italy and Spain. T cells, B-cell-depleted T cells, or PBMCs supplied cDNA or gDNA.

CDR3 length: 13 residues. Deletions cut 3 bases from V and 2 bases from J, with 10 bases between. CDR1 is SQVTM and CDR2 is ANQGSEA in the germline V gene. Original processing methods: Quantification of nucleated cells was approximated via reference gene primer amplification. The data were produced by immunoSEQ multiplex PCR, yet TCRdb's version contains in-frame clones alone and is incomplete. The DNA was the basis for D and trimming; V, J and clone size are from that table. Of 150,000 to 200,000 clones detected, more than 65% appear once; the ten largest clones hold around 2.4%. The V and J genes are TRBV29-1 and TRBJ1-1, with D possibly TRBD1 on 6 matching bases. The clonotype comes from a human donor with acute or convalescent COVID-19. The donor label of this sample is uncertain. The sample was peripheral blood. CDR3 nucleotides: TGCAGCGTTGATGCTGGGGGCAACACTGAAGCTTTCTTT. Its protein product is CSVDAGGNTEAFF.